What follows are 19 T cell receptor beta chains derived from one specimen sequenced in a study of blood T cells in healthy people across ages. Combining a sample-barcoded 5' primer with a J-beta primer mix, a second PCR ran for about 7 to 11 cycles. A single record per CDR3 protein comes from TCRdb applying MiXCR to the 5' RACE reads. This sample has some 1.5 million distinct CDR3 sequences, with approximately 28% found just once. The sequencing sample was made of blood. The receptors were sampled from a woman in her twenties or thirties in good health.

The gene calls are TRBV28 and TRBJ2-7; D is unclear. Trimming pared 6 bases from V and 10 bases from J, leaving 13 bases between. Germline V gene data show CDR1 as MDHEN and CDR2 as SYDVKM. This CDR3 has 11 residues. CDR3 sequence (DNA): TGTGCCAGCAGCCAGGCGTGGGCCCAGTACTTC. Protein product: CASSQAWAQYF.

The sample holds a few counts of this clonotype. The junction differs from germline at one of its ends, possibly a read error. This rearrangement joins TRBV12-3 or TRBV12-4 to TRBJ2-3; 9 bases line up with TRBD2. This CDR3 region has 14 residues. CDR3: CASSPSGAKDAQYF. CDR3 sequence (DNA): TGTGCCAGCAGCCCTAGCGGGGCTAAAGATGCGCAGTATTTT.

CDR3 DNA: TGTGCCAGCTCACCGGCTACCTTATCTTCACCCCTCCACTTT. Protein product: CASSPATLSSPLHF. The V call is TRBV18, the J call TRBJ1-6; D is unresolved. V shed 3 bases and J shed 9 bases, with 12 bases lying between them. CDR1 is KGHSH and CDR2 is LQKENI in the germline V gene. The CDR3 length is 14 residues.

The sample holds a few counts of this clonotype. The chain employs TRBV20-1 and TRBJ1-2, with D perhaps matching TRBD1 (6 bases). V was shortened by 5 bases and J by 0 bases, with 13 bases between the two germline ends. The germline gives CDR1 DFQATT, CDR2 SNEGSKA (reference sequence). The length of the CDR3 is 14 residues. The chain's CDR3 is CSAPGAGANYGYTF. The CDR3 nucleotides are TGCAGTGCTCCAGGGGCAGGGGCTAACTATGGCTACACCTTC.

In its sample, this clonotype was seen many times. One end of the junction fails to match germline, which may point to a read error. V is TRBV5-1 and J is TRBJ2-5, with 11 bases aligning to TRBD2. The CDR3 is 14 residues long. Germline CDR1 and CDR2: SGHRS and YFSETQ. The CDR3 nucleotides are TGTGCCAGCAGTTTGACTAGCGGGGTAGAGACCCAGTACTTC. Protein: CASSLTSGVETQYF. Full variable domain (remainder filled in from reference TRBV5-1 and TRBJ2-5): KAGVTQTPRYLIKTRGQQVTLSCSPISGHRSVSWYQQTPGQGLQFLFEYFSETQRNKGNFPGRFSGRQFSNSRSEMNVSTLELGDSALYLCASSLTSGVETQYFGPGTRLLVL.

The table lists this clonotype with a few counts. The V gene is TRBV28, the J gene TRBJ1-4; D might be TRBD1 (5 bases). Germline V gene lookup returns CDR1 MDHEN and CDR2 SYDVKM. The CDR3 runs to 14 residues. With 3 bases removed from V and 5 bases from J, the gap between germline ends came to 10 bases. The CDR3 bases are TGTGCCAGCAGTTTCAGGGTTAAAAATGAAAAACTGTTTTTT. Translated: CASSFRVKNEKLFF.

The V call is TRBV7-2, the J call TRBJ1-3; D not resolved. There are 18 residues in the CDR3. Germline V gene sequence: CDR1 SGHTA, CDR2 FQGNSA. The V gene lost 1 base and the J gene lost 0 bases, with 16 bases spanning the gap. CDR3 amino acids: CASSLEGPFTSSGNTIYF. The DNA for the CDR3 is TGTGCCAGCAGCTTAGAAGGCCCCTTTACAAGCTCTGGAAACACCATATATTTT.

This clonotype was recorded many times. V is TRBV18 and J is TRBJ2-6; 12 nucleotides agree with TRBD1. Trimming took 5 bases from V and 2 from J; bases not matched to a gene: 7. CDR3 length equals 18 residues. Germline lookup yields CDR1 KGHSH and CDR2 LQKENI. The chain's CDR3 is CASSSSGQGAAGANVLTF. In nucleotides, the CDR3 is TGTGCCAGCTCATCGTCGGGACAGGGGGCGGCTGGGGCCAACGTCCTGACTTTC.

This clonotype was picked up many times. The genes are TRBV7-3 and TRBJ2-1; 8 nucleotides align to TRBD2. The J segment lost 2 bases and the V segment lost 4 bases, leaving 4 bases of the junction unmatched. The CDR3 runs 15 residues. Germline V lookup: CDR1 SGHTA, CDR2 FQGTGA. The CDR3 DNA reads TGTGCCAGCAGCTCTAGCGGGTCCCCCTACAATGAGCAGTTCTTC. Protein sequence: CASSSSGSPYNEQFF.

The gene calls are TRBV11-1 and TRBJ1-2, with TRBD1 as a possible D gene (6 bases). CDR3 size: 12 residues. V was trimmed by 3 bases and J by 6 bases, leaving 8 bases between them. The germline CDR1 and CDR2 sequences are SGHAT and FQDESV (reference sequence). CDR3 in amino acids: CASSFGGHGYTF. CDR3 DNA: TGTGCCAGCAGCTTCGGGGGCCATGGCTACACCTTC. Supplemented by reference TRBV11-1 and TRBJ1-2, the full variable domain reads EAEVAQSPRYKITEKSQAVAFWCDPISGHATLYWYRQILGQGPELLVQFQDESVVDDSQLPKDRFSAERLKGVDSTLKIQPAELGDSAMYLCASSFGGHGYTFGSGTRLTVV.

This clonotype was observed many times. V gene TRBV7-9 combines with J gene TRBJ2-7, with 9 bases fitting TRBD1. Per the germline V gene, CDR1 is SEHNR and CDR2 is FQNEAQ (reference sequence). Trimming removed 5 bases from V and 3 bases from J; junction bases left unmatched: 8. The CDR3 loop spans 15 amino acids. The CDR3 protein is CASSQPGQGLYEQYF. The CDR3 bases are TGTGCCAGCAGCCAGCCGGGACAGGGACTCTACGAGCAGTACTTC.

This clonotype was seen more than once but under ten times. The J gene is TRBJ2-3, the V gene TRBV20-1, with TRBD1 matching over 9 bases. V shed 1 base and J 2 bases; nucleotides not matched to a gene: 13. The germline gives CDR1 DFQATT, CDR2 SNEGSKA (reference sequence). The CDR3 spans 18 residues. CDR3 sequence (DNA): TGCAGTGCTAGAGTAGGGACAGGGCCACATCACTCCACAGATACGCAGTATTTT. Protein sequence: CSARVGTGPHHSTDTQYF.

To note about this clonotype: The DNA is omitted, as the CDR3 cannot be located on it reliably, and the CDR3 follows TCRdb's listing. The V gene is TRBV20-1, the J gene TRBJ1-3; the table names TRBD1, a call not compared with the DNA. CDR1 is DFQATT, CDR2 SNEGSKA, per germline (reference sequence). The CDR3 has 13 residues if both end residues are counted. The CDR3 loop is CSARVGVGNTTYF.

In regard to this clonotype: A junction boundary mismatches the germline segment, possibly from a read error. This sequence joins TRBV13 and TRBJ1-4; D unclear. The CDR3 contains 16 residues. Germline V lookup: CDR1 PRHDT, CDR2 FYEKMQ (reference sequence). CDR3 nucleotide sequence: TGTGCCAGCAGCTTAGGGCAGCTAGCAACCAATGAAAAACTGTTTTTT. This codes for CASSLGQLATNEKLFF.

This clonotype was seen a handful of times. This chain connects TRBV6-4 to TRBJ2-7; D remains ambiguous. Near its end, the DNA agrees better with TRBJ2-5, so the J call may be wrong. The CDR3 runs 9 residues. Germline CDR1 is MRHNA and CDR2 is SNTAGT. CDR3 sequence reads: CANRETQYF. The CDR3 DNA reads TGTGCCAACCGGGAGACCCAGTACTTC.

With respect to this clonotype: Lacking the conserved final phenylalanine or tryptophan, this CDR3 likely reflects a read error. The J gene is TRBJ2-1, the V gene TRBV11-3; the D gene could be TRBD1 or TRBD2 (5 bases each). The CDR3 is 15 residues long. V was trimmed by 0 bases and J by 5 bases, leaving 11 bases between them. CDR1 is SGHNT, CDR2 YENEEA, per germline. This CDR3 is CASSLEAARDNEQFL. The CDR3 DNA follows: TGTGCCAGCAGCTTAGAAGCGGCCAGGGACAATGAGCAGTTCCTC.

This clonotype was recorded at least ten times. This chain joins TRBV24-1 and TRBJ2-1, with 9 bases matching TRBD2. V shed 0 bases and J 8 bases; nucleotides not matched to a gene: 7. The CDR3 extends over 16 amino acids. The germline V gene has CDR1 KGHDR and CDR2 SFDVKD. The CDR3 nucleotides read TGTGCCACCAGTGATTTGAGTAGCGGGGGCTCTCATGAGCAGTTCTTC. Translating gives CATSDLSSGGSHEQFF.

This rearrangement joins TRBV24-1 to TRBJ2-2; a possible D gene is TRBD1 (5 bases). V lost 4 bases and J 6 bases, leaving 11 bases between the germline ends. The V gene's germline CDR1 is KGHDR and CDR2 SFDVKD. CDR3 length: 14 amino acids. The CDR3 nucleotides are TGTGCCACCAGTGACCCAGGGTATTCCGGGGAGCTGTTTTTT. This gives the protein CATSDPGYSGELFF.

This clonotype appeared many times. The chain combines TRBV25-1 with TRBJ2-1; TRBD1 aligns across 9 bases. CDR3 length: 15 residues. Germline values: CDR1 MGHDK, CDR2 SYGVNS. V lost 1 base to trimming and J lost 4 bases; unmatched junction nucleotides: 2. The CDR3 DNA reads as TGTGCCAGCAGTGAATCGGGGACAGGGTACAATGAGCAGTTCTTC. It translates to CASSESGTGYNEQFF.